The 30 T cell receptor beta chains reported below all come from one sample, sequenced in a study of siplizumab effects on memory and regulatory T cells. TCRdb keeps only in-frame clones here, not all; method: immunoSEQ multiplex PCR. The sample holds some 100,000 clones; about 95% are singletons and the top ten take approximately 1.4%. Sequenced sample: non-Treg CD4+ T cells sorted from blood. The receptors were sampled from a human donor in good health.

The chain recombines TRBV11-3 with TRBJ2-7, with TRBD2 matching over 7 bases. This CDR3 has 13 amino acids. Germline lookup yields CDR1 SGHNT and CDR2 YENEEA. J was trimmed by 6 bases and V by 6 bases; bases with no gene match: 8. CDR3 in amino acids: CASSYTSVGEQYF. The CDR3 DNA follows: TGTGCCAGCAGTTATACTAGCGTAGGCGAGCAGTACTTC. Drawing the rest from reference TRBV11-3 and TRBJ2-7, the complete variable domain is EAGVVQSPRYKIIEKKQPVAFWCNPISGHNTLYWYLQNLGQGPELLIRYENEEAVDDSQLPKDRFSAERLKGVDSTLKIQPAELGDSAVYLCASSYTSVGEQYFGPGTRLTVT.

The chain combines TRBV4-2 with TRBJ2-1, with 9 bases identical to TRBD2. Germline V lookup: CDR1 LGHNA, CDR2 YNFKEQ. J gave up 5 bases and V 4 bases, and 6 bases lay outside the gene matches. The CDR3 is 15 amino acids. In DNA form, the CDR3 reads TGTGCCAGCAGCCCCAGACTAGCGGCTCACAATGAGCAGTTCTTC. This gives the protein CASSPRLAAHNEQFF.

This chain uses TRBV7-6 with TRBJ2-3; D gene ambiguous. Per germline, CDR1 SGHVS and CDR2 FNYEAQ. The CDR3 consists of 17 residues. The germline V and J ends were trimmed by 5 bases and 2 bases, with 20 bases remaining between them. The CDR3 bases are TGTGCCAGCAGCGGGCAATCTTCGTTAGCCTTCACAGATACGCAGTATTTT. This translates into CASSGQSSLAFTDTQYF.

This chain links TRBV5-4 with TRBJ2-1; TRBD2 aligns across 9 bases. Germline CDR1 is SGHNT and CDR2 is YYREEE (reference sequence). This CDR3 is built from 15 residues. With 3 bases clipped from V and 3 bases from J, the junction kept 4 bases outside the gene matches. In nucleotides, the CDR3 is TGTGCCAGCAGCTCCACTAGCGGGCTCTACAATGAGCAGTTCTTC. Translated: CASSSTSGLYNEQFF.

The chain has TRBV18 and TRBJ1-3; TRBD1 aligns across 9 bases. V was clipped by 3 bases and J by 2 bases; unmatched bases: 11. The V gene's germline CDR1 is KGHSH and CDR2 LQKENI. There are 18 residues in the CDR3. Here the CDR3 reads CASSPQTAGTGTGNTIYF. Written as DNA, the CDR3 is TGTGCCAGCTCACCCCAAACCGCCGGGACAGGGACTGGAAACACCATATATTTT.

The genes are TRBV6-6 and TRBJ2-5, with 7 nucleotides matching TRBD1. This CDR3 is 12 amino acids long. With 6 bases clipped from V and 5 bases from J, the junction kept 3 bases outside the gene matches. CDR1 MNHNY and CDR2 SVGAGI come from the germline V gene (reference sequence). The CDR3 spells CASRARGETQYF. CDR3 coding DNA: TGTGCCAGCAGGGCCAGGGGGGAGACCCAGTACTTC.

V usage is TRBV5-4 and J usage is TRBJ1-1; D possibly corresponds to TRBD1 (6 bases). With 4 bases removed from V and 0 bases from J, the gap between germline ends came to 16 bases. Germline loops: CDR1 SGHNT, CDR2 YYREEE (reference sequence). CDR3 length: 16 amino acids. The CDR3 spells CASSLGGAGMNTEAFF. CDR3 bases: TGTGCCAGCAGCCTGGGGGGCGCAGGGATGAACACTGAAGCTTTCTTT.

The rearrangement joins TRBV10-3 to TRBJ2-2, with TRBD1 matching 8 bases. The CDR3 runs 14 residues. CDR1 ENHRY and CDR2 SYGVKD come from the germline V gene. Germline trimming cut 6 bases from V and 5 bases from J; bases unmatched to any gene: 5. CDR3 DNA sequence: TGTGCCATCAGGAAGCAGGGGGCTACCGGGGAGCTGTTTTTT. It specifies CAIRKQGATGELFF.

V and J are TRBV19 and TRBJ2-7; TRBD1 aligns across 9 bases. The CDR3 runs 15 residues. With V trimmed by 3 bases and J by 1 base, 4 bases remained unmatched. Looked up from germline, CDR1 is LNHDA and CDR2 is SQIVND (reference sequence). In DNA form, the CDR3 reads TGTGCCAGTAGTATTCTCGGGACAGGGTCCTACGAGCAGTACTTC. This encodes CASSILGTGSYEQYF.

The chain joins TRBV10-1 to TRBJ2-1; 7 bases map to TRBD2. V lost 3 bases to trimming and J lost 7 bases; unmatched junction nucleotides: 6. This CDR3 has 14 amino acids. Germline CDR1 is WNHNN and CDR2 is SYGVQD (reference sequence). CDR3 nucleotides: TGCGCCAGCAGTGATGGCGGGAGTTTGAATGAGCAGTTCTTC. Translation gives CASSDGGSLNEQFF.

This sequence joins TRBV5-6 and TRBJ2-3; D uncertain. The CDR3 has 14 amino acids. Trimming removed 1 base from V and 7 bases from J, with 13 bases in between. Germline CDR1 SGHDT, CDR2 YYEEEE. For the CDR3, the DNA is TGTGCCAGCAGCTTGTTCCCCAGTGAGAATACGCAGTATTTT. Its translation is CASSLFPSENTQYF.

V is TRBV6-1 and J is TRBJ2-2; the match to TRBD1 covers 7 bases. Germline loops: CDR1 MNHNS, CDR2 SASEGT. Losses at the gene ends were 8 bases for V and 1 base for J; bases not matched to a gene: 4. This CDR3 has 14 residues. The CDR3 here is CASETGQNTGELFF. CDR3 in DNA: TGTGCCAGCGAGACAGGGCAGAACACCGGGGAGCTGTTTTTT.

The V gene is TRBV27, the J gene TRBJ2-7; TRBD1 agrees at 9 bases. The junction had 5 bases not matched to a gene; V was cut back by 2 bases and J by 6 bases. The CDR3 consists of 14 residues. CDR1 MNHEY and CDR2 SMNVEV come from the germline V gene (reference sequence). The CDR3 here is CASSLMGQGSEQYF. The CDR3 DNA follows: TGTGCCAGCAGTTTAATGGGACAGGGTAGCGAGCAGTACTTC.

The V call is TRBV5-1, the J call TRBJ2-7; 8 nucleotides agree with TRBD1. The CDR3 loop spans 15 amino acids. The V gene's germline CDR1 is SGHRS and CDR2 YFSETQ. V trimming: 4 bases; J trimming: 3 bases; junction bases outside the gene matches: 9. The CDR3: CASSTLTGEDYEQYF. CDR3 coding DNA: TGCGCCAGCAGCACTTTGACAGGGGAGGACTACGAGCAGTACTTC.

Here the CDR3 DNA reads TGTGCCAGCAGCGTAGATCCAGGGGGCATACAAGAGACCCAGTACTTC. It is translated as CASSVDPGGIQETQYF. V gene TRBV9 combines with J gene TRBJ2-5; the match to TRBD1 covers 8 bases. Unmatched junction bases numbered 6, after V lost 0 bases and J lost 2 bases. CDR3 length: 16 amino acids. Germline V gene lookup returns CDR1 SGDLS and CDR2 YYNGEE.

The chain employs TRBV5-6 and TRBJ2-1, with D tentatively TRBD2 (6 bases). The V end was cut by 4 bases, the J end by 8 bases, with 28 bases between. This CDR3 spans 18 amino acids. From germline, CDR1 is SGHDT and CDR2 YYEEEE. The CDR3 region is CASSGLVRGGHTMDEQFF. CDR3 sequence (DNA): TGTGCCAGCAGCGGGCTTGTAAGGGGAGGACACACAATGGATGAGCAGTTCTTC.

This rearrangement joins TRBV5-4 to TRBJ2-2; 8 bases match TRBD2. The CDR3 length is 15 residues. J gave up 7 bases and V 0 bases, and 5 bases lay outside the gene matches. Germline V CDR1 and CDR2: SGHNT, YYREEE (reference sequence). The CDR3, as DNA: TGTGCCAGCAGCTTGGATAGCGGGAATGGCGGGGAGCTGTTTTTT. The encoded protein is CASSLDSGNGGELFF.

V is TRBV10-2 and J is TRBJ1-5; 9 bases line up with TRBD1. Trimming cost V 8 bases and J 7 bases; bases outside gene matches: 6. The CDR3 runs 13 residues. CDR1 and CDR2 from the germline V gene are WSHSY and SAAADI. Here the CDR3 DNA reads TGCGCCAGCCGCACAGGGGGCGGCCAGCCCCAGCATTTT. It translates to CASRTGGGQPQHF.

This chain joins TRBV6-1 and TRBJ2-7; D ambiguous. Germline CDR1 reads MNHNS; CDR2 reads SASEGT. This CDR3 has 13 amino acids. Between the trimmed V and J ends, which lost 6 bases and 3 bases, there was a span of 12 bases. The chain's CDR3 is CASRGGVNYEQYF. In nucleotides, the CDR3 is TGTGCCAGCAGGGGCGGCGTAAACTACGAGCAGTACTTC.

Here the CDR3 reads CASSLRGEGGADTQYF. The CDR3 DNA reads TGCGCCAGCAGCTTGCGGGGAGAAGGGGGGGCAGATACGCAGTATTTT. The chain employs TRBV5-1 and TRBJ2-3; the D gene is possibly TRBD2 (7 bases). Trimming removed 1 base from V and 4 bases from J, with 16 bases in between. Germline CDR1 and CDR2: SGHRS and YFSETQ. The CDR3 has 16 amino acids. Drawing the rest from reference TRBV5-1 and TRBJ2-3, the complete variable domain is KAGVTQTPRYLIKTRGQQVTLSCSPISGHRSVSWYQQTPGQGLQFLFEYFSETQRNKGNFPGRFSGRQFSNSRSEMNVSTLELGDSALYLCASSLRGEGGADTQYFGPGTRLTVL.

This chain joins TRBV7-2 and TRBJ2-2, with TRBD2 identical over 11 bases. V gave up 5 bases and J gave up 2 bases; unmatched junction bases: 1. This CDR3 contains 15 residues. Germline CDR1 and CDR2: SGHTA and FQGNSA. CDR3 protein: CASSRLAGNTGELFF. CDR3 sequence (DNA): TGTGCCAGCAGCCGACTAGCGGGAAACACCGGGGAGCTGTTTTTT. Based on the CDR3 plus reference TRBV7-2 and TRBJ2-2, the full variable domain is GAGVSQSPSNKVTEKGKDVELRCDPISGHTALYWYRQSLGQGLEFLIYFQGNSAPDKSGLPSDRFSAERTGGSVSTLTIQRTQQEDSAVYLCASSRLAGNTGELFFGEGSRLTVL.

The genes are TRBV7-9 and TRBJ2-7; 10 nucleotides line up with TRBD2. The J segment lost 2 bases and the V segment lost 6 bases, leaving 7 bases of the junction unmatched. From germline, CDR1 is SEHNR and CDR2 FQNEAQ (reference sequence). The CDR3 has 15 amino acids. CDR3 bases: TGTGCCAGCAGAGCAACTAGCGGGACTACCTACGAGCAGTACTTC. As protein: CASRATSGTTYEQYF.

V is TRBV27 and J is TRBJ2-2; weak D call: TRBD2 (5 bases). The germline CDR1 and CDR2 sequences are MNHEY and SMNVEV (reference sequence). The CDR3 is made up of 21 amino acids. The V end lost 5 bases, the J end lost 0 bases, and 28 bases lay between the germline ends. The CDR3, as DNA: TGTGCCAGCAGTCCCCAGCCTAAGCGGCTTGCAACGTTCGCGAACACCGGGGAGCTGTTTTTT. This gives the protein CASSPQPKRLATFANTGELFF.

Only one count was recorded for this clone. This chain connects TRBV7-9 to TRBJ2-7, with no clear D. V dropped 1 base and J dropped 6 bases, with 7 bases sitting between them. The CDR3 is 12 residues long. From germline, CDR1 is SEHNR and CDR2 FQNEAQ (reference sequence). The CDR3 sequence is CASSLEVGEQYF. CDR3 nucleotide sequence: TGTGCCAGCAGCTTAGAGGTGGGCGAGCAGTACTTC.

The rearrangement uses TRBV2 and TRBJ2-2; TRBD2 might be the D (5 bases). The CDR3 totals 15 residues. Trimming cost V 9 bases and J 0 bases, with 14 bases left between them. Germline V lookup: CDR1 SNHLY, CDR2 FYNNEI. CDR3 nucleotides: TGTGCCAGATCCCGGGGAGCAGCGAACACCGGGGAGCTGTTTTTT. Its translation: CARSRGAANTGELFF. The whole variable domain, filled in from reference TRBV2 and TRBJ2-2, reads EPEVTQTPSHQVTQMGQEVILRCVPISNHLYFYWYRQILGQKVEFLVSFYNNEISEKSEIFDDQFSVERPDGSNFTLKIRSTKLEDSAMYFCARSRGAANTGELFFGEGSRLTVL.

This chain links TRBV2 with TRBJ2-7; no clear D gene. The CDR3 extends over 13 amino acids. Germline V gives CDR1 SNHLY, CDR2 FYNNEI. The V end was cut by 4 bases, the J end by 6 bases, with 13 bases between. This CDR3 is CASSALRVGEQYF. In DNA form, the CDR3 reads TGTGCCAGCAGTGCTCTCCGGGTCGGCGAGCAGTACTTC.

The genes are TRBV7-9 and TRBJ1-1; D uncertain. V was pared by 6 bases and J by 0 bases, with 8 bases between. The CDR3 loop spans 13 amino acids. CDR1 and CDR2 from the germline V gene are SEHNR and FQNEAQ (reference sequence). CDR3 in DNA: TGTGCCAGCAGAAACACCATGAACACTGAAGCTTTCTTT. This translates into CASRNTMNTEAFF.

The chain links TRBV14 to TRBJ1-1; no clear D. CDR1 is SGHDN, CDR2 FVKESK, per germline. Trimming cost V 2 bases and J 1 base, with 11 bases left between them. The CDR3 extends over 15 amino acids. The CDR3: CASSQLGFQNTEAFF. The CDR3 nucleotides read TGTGCCAGCAGCCAATTGGGGTTCCAGAACACTGAAGCTTTCTTT. Complete variable domain (other parts from reference TRBV14 and TRBJ1-1): EAGVTQFPSHSVIEKGQTVTLRCDPISGHDNLYWYRRVMGKEIKFLLHFVKESKQDESGMPNNRFLAERTGGTYSTLKVQPAELEDSGVYFCASSQLGFQNTEAFFGQGTRLTVV.

The chain joins TRBV6-5 to TRBJ2-1; D might be TRBD1 or TRBD2, each matching 7 bases. The CDR3 loop spans 12 amino acids. Germline CDR1 MNHEY, CDR2 SVGAGI. The V end was cut by 5 bases, the J end by 9 bases, with 11 bases between. The CDR3 region is CASSTRGGEQFF. In DNA form, the CDR3 reads TGTGCCAGCAGTACCAGGGGGGGTGAGCAGTTCTTC.

With respect to this clone: At one end the junction does not follow the germline gene, possibly because of a read error. The V call is TRBV28, the J call TRBJ2-5; a weak D match, TRBD1 (7 bases). Germline V gene data show CDR1 as MDHEN and CDR2 as SYDVKM. CDR3 size: 12 residues. The CDR3 nucleotides are TGTGCTACGGGCGGGACAGAAGAGGCCCAGTACTTC. Translating gives CATGGTEEAQYF.